This T cell receptor beta chain came from a study of T cells after yellow fever vaccination. General study results and limits: Subsequent to the booster, the majority of primary-vaccination clones reappeared (around 96% CD4, approximately 90% CD8).

V lost 6 bases, J lost 10 bases, and 8 bases stayed unmatched. This CDR3 spans 12 amino acids. Germline V gene data show CDR1 as MNHNY and CDR2 as SVGAGI (reference sequence). This clonotype came up a few times. What it recognizes is unknown. TCRdb re-analysed the 5' RACE reads in MiXCR, keeping a single row per CDR3 protein. The data show just under 600,000 distinct CDR3 sequences, approximately 13% seen once. The sequencing used PBMCs, collected on the day of the yellow fever booster vaccination. The receptor was derived from a young man who received the YFV17D yellow fever vaccine. V is TRBV6-6 and J is TRBJ1-1, with 7 positions matching TRBD1. The CDR3 protein is CASREGTAGAFF. The CDR3 bases are TGTGCCAGCAGGGAGGGGACAGCCGGAGCTTTCTTT.